The next 23 T cell receptor beta chains were all read from a single sample in a study of cytomegalovirus exposure and HLA in healthy donors (dated by TCRdb to 2015 to 2018). Library construction relied on the immunoSEQ multiplex PCR assay. A mixture of 60 forward primers for TCR Vbeta segments and 13 reverse primers for TCR Jbeta segments was used in the multiplex PCR. TCRdb re-hosts the immuneACCESS table, in-frame sequences only. Its copies lack some clones; in the studies checked, an unresolved V gene accounts for under half of them, and the cause for the rest is not known. The sample yields about 90,000 clones; 65% were counted once. The biggest ten clones account for 20% to 25% of the sample. Sequencing input: PBMCs. The receptors were gathered from a woman in her 50s in good health and CMV-seropositive.

V is TRBV5-6 and J is TRBJ1-1; no firm D call. The CDR3 length is 14 residues. The V and J ends lost 4 bases and 0 bases respectively, with 10 bases between them. Germline-derived CDR1 and CDR2 are SGHDT and YYEEEE. Written as DNA, the CDR3 is TGTGCCAGCAGCCCGGCGGGATTGAACACTGAAGCTTTCTTT. Translated: CASSPAGLNTEAFF.

The count of this clone is one. The chain combines TRBV30 with TRBJ2-7; D possibly corresponds to TRBD1 (6 bases). The CDR3 runs to 14 residues. Trimming pared 4 bases from V and 5 bases from J, leaving 18 bases between. Germline V CDR1 and CDR2: GTSNPN, SVGIG (reference sequence). In nucleotides, the CDR3 is TGTGCCTGGAAGTCCCCGGGACACATCCACGAGCAGTACTTC. It encodes CAWKSPGHIHEQYF.

The CDR3 sequence: CASKGGQASTYEQYF. The CDR3 DNA reads TGTGCCAGTAAAGGGGGACAGGCCTCAACCTACGAGCAGTACTTC. This chain joins TRBV19 and TRBJ2-7; the match to TRBD1 covers 8 bases. V lost 7 bases and J lost 2; bases outside the gene matches: 10. Germline CDR1 LNHDA, CDR2 SQIVND (reference sequence). The CDR3 is 15 residues long. The full variable domain, rest sourced from reference TRBV19 and TRBJ2-7, is DGGITQSPKYLFRKEGQNVTLSCEQNLNHDAMYWYRQDPGQGLRLIYYSQIVNDFQKGDIAEGYSVSREKKESFPLTVTSAQKNPTAFYLCASKGGQASTYEQYFGPGTRLTVT.

The rearrangement links TRBV7-6 to TRBJ1-4; TRBD1 matches at 7 bases. The junction had 7 bases not matched to a gene; V was cut back by 5 bases and J by 4 bases. Germline CDR1 is SGHVS and CDR2 is FNYEAQ. The CDR3 loop spans 15 amino acids. In DNA, the CDR3 is TGTGCCAGCAGCCCTGGGACAGAATTTAATGAAAAACTGTTTTTT. Its protein product is CASSPGTEFNEKLFF.

The genes are TRBV7-3 and TRBJ2-1; TRBD2 agrees at 12 bases. The germline V gene encodes CDR1 SGHTA and CDR2 FQGTGA. V was clipped by 2 bases and J by 6 bases; unmatched bases: 5. This CDR3 has 16 amino acids. The CDR3 DNA reads as TGTGCCAGCAGCTTAGTGGCTAGCGGGGGGGTCAATGAGCAGTTCTTC. It yields the protein CASSLVASGGVNEQFF.

This clone was seen once. CDR3 protein: CASSPGGSSYEQYF. DNA of the CDR3: TGTGCCAGCTCACCAGGGGGGAGCTCCTACGAGCAGTACTTC. This rearrangement joins TRBV18 to TRBJ2-7, with D tentatively TRBD2 (6 bases). V lost 2 bases and J lost 0, with 8 bases in between. The CDR3 totals 14 residues. Germline V gene data show CDR1 as KGHSH and CDR2 as LQKENI.

The chain uses TRBV5-1 and TRBJ2-7, with 9 bases aligning to TRBD2. The germline CDR1 and CDR2 sequences are SGHRS and YFSETQ. The CDR3 runs 15 residues. V shed 5 bases and J 3 bases; nucleotides not matched to a gene: 9. CDR3 residues: CASSQGGLALYEQYF. DNA for the CDR3: TGCGCCAGCAGTCAAGGGGGACTAGCCCTCTACGAGCAGTACTTC.

In this sample, this clone turned up once. The V gene is TRBV7-9, the J gene TRBJ2-2, with 7 bases lining up with TRBD1. V was clipped by 3 bases and J by 5 bases; unmatched bases: 9. This CDR3 is built from 16 residues. From germline, CDR1 is SEHNR and CDR2 FQNEAQ (reference sequence). CDR3 sequence: CASSLKPGQSTGELFF. DNA of the CDR3: TGTGCCAGCAGCTTGAAACCGGGACAGAGTACCGGGGAGCTGTTTTTT.

The rearrangement links TRBV23-1 to TRBJ2-3, with TRBD1 identical over 9 bases. TRBV23-1 is an open reading frame, and its role is uncertain. This CDR3 contains 17 residues. J lost 8 bases, V lost 4 bases, and 16 bases had no gene match. CDR3 in amino acids: CASSPHIGQGKGLTQYF. CDR3 coding DNA: TGCGCCAGCAGTCCCCATATTGGACAGGGGAAGGGGCTTACGCAGTATTTT.

This clone was picked up one time. This chain connects TRBV30 to TRBJ2-5; the match to TRBD2 covers 7 bases. The CDR3 loop spans 16 amino acids. J gave up 5 bases and V 1 base, and 13 bases lay outside the gene matches. Germline lookup yields CDR1 GTSNPN and CDR2 SVGIG (reference sequence). The CDR3 here is CAWSAWGGEGLETQYF. CDR3 DNA: TGTGCCTGGAGTGCCTGGGGTGGGGAGGGGTTGGAGACCCAGTACTTC.

This sequence joins TRBV6-5 and TRBJ2-7; D is unclear. Germline loops: CDR1 MNHEY, CDR2 SVGAGI. V lost 2 bases to trimming and J lost 2 bases, with 13 bases between them. The CDR3 is made up of 15 amino acids. For the CDR3, the DNA is TGTGCCAGCAGTTACAGGAAACAGTCACCCTACGAGCAGTACTTC. Its protein product is CASSYRKQSPYEQYF.

The chain links TRBV5-4 to TRBJ1-2, with D perhaps TRBD1 (5 bases). The CDR3 sequence is 13 residues long. Between the trimmed V and J ends, which lost 4 bases and 4 bases, there was a span of 11 bases. Germline CDR1 and CDR2: SGHNT and YYREEE (reference sequence). The DNA for the CDR3 is TGTGCCAGCAGCGGCGACAGTACCTATGGCTACACCTTC. Amino acid sequence: CASSGDSTYGYTF.

The chain couples TRBV29-1 to TRBJ1-1, with a possible D match to TRBD1 (5 bases). V was shortened by 7 bases and J by 8 bases, with 26 bases between the two germline ends. The CDR3 is 15 residues long. Germline assignment: CDR1 SQVTM and CDR2 ANQGSEA. The chain's CDR3 is CSALGLSHHPPEAFF. CDR3 nucleotides: TGCAGCGCCCTGGGACTGTCTCACCATCCACCAGAAGCTTTCTTT.

The rearrangement uses TRBV5-1 and TRBJ2-7; TRBD1 agrees at 10 bases. CDR3 size: 15 residues. With 4 bases clipped from V and 2 bases from J, the junction kept 6 bases outside the gene matches. Germline values: CDR1 SGHRS, CDR2 YFSETQ. The DNA for the CDR3 is TGCGCCAGCAGCCTACGGACAGGGGGAGCCTACGAGCAGTACTTC. It encodes CASSLRTGGAYEQYF.

This chain connects TRBV7-9 to TRBJ2-7, with D possibly matching TRBD1 (5 bases). Germline V lookup: CDR1 SEHNR, CDR2 FQNEAQ (reference sequence). CDR3 length equals 16 residues. V was trimmed by 1 base and J by 1 base, leaving 14 bases between them. The DNA for the CDR3 is TGTGCCAGCAGCTTAGAATTCGGCAGGGAATCCTACGAGCAGTACTTC. Its translation is CASSLEFGRESYEQYF.

In this sample, this clone turned up a few times. The chain is built from TRBV6-5 and TRBJ2-7; D is ambiguous. The CDR3 runs 15 residues. The germline V gene has CDR1 MNHEY and CDR2 SVGAGI. Trimming took 6 bases from V and 3 from J, leaving 18 bases between them. Here the CDR3 reads CASSPLGLTRYEQYF. CDR3 nucleotide sequence: TGTGCCAGCAGCCCGCTCGGTCTCACCCGCTACGAGCAGTACTTC.

This rearrangement joins TRBV11-3 to TRBJ2-3; the D gene is possibly TRBD1 (6 bases). Trimming removed 4 bases from V and 5 bases from J, with 7 bases in between. CDR1 is SGHNT, CDR2 YENEEA, per germline. This CDR3 comprises 12 residues. The CDR3 coding sequence is TGTGCCAGCAGCTCAGGGGAAGATACGCAGTATTTT. It codes for CASSSGEDTQYF.

This clone has a single count. V gene TRBV30 combines with J gene TRBJ1-3; tentatively, D is TRBD1 (5 bases). CDR1 and CDR2 from the germline V gene are GTSNPN and SVGIG (reference sequence). There are 14 residues in the CDR3. Trimming shortened V by 5 bases and J by 3 bases, and 14 bases separated the two germline ends. DNA of the CDR3: TGTGCCTGGGACAGCTCCTCGGGTGGAAACACCATATATTTT. This codes for CAWDSSSGGNTIYF.

This clone was counted a few times. The gene calls are TRBV9 and TRBJ2-5, with a tentative D call TRBD2 (6 bases). The CDR3 contains 12 residues. V shed 0 bases and J shed 14 bases, with 14 bases lying between them. In germline, CDR1 is SGDLS, CDR2 YYNGEE. The CDR3 DNA is TGTGCCAGCAGCGTAGAAGGAGGGCCGCCCTACTTC. This gives the protein CASSVEGGPPYF.

The rearrangement joins TRBV11-2 to TRBJ2-1; no reliable D call. The germline V gene encodes CDR1 SGHAT and CDR2 FQNNGV. Trimming removed 7 bases at V and 3 bases at J, with 7 bases between. There are 12 residues in the CDR3. The CDR3 spells CASTSLYNEQFF. CDR3 in DNA: TGTGCCAGCACCTCCCTCTACAATGAGCAGTTCTTC.

The chain couples TRBV6-5 to TRBJ2-5, with TRBD2 matching over 7 bases. V lost 4 bases to trimming and J lost 6 bases; unmatched junction nucleotides: 5. Germline V gene data show CDR1 as MNHEY and CDR2 as SVGAGI. This CDR3 is built from 13 residues. The chain's CDR3 is CASSWGGKKTQYF. The CDR3 region has the DNA TGTGCCAGCAGTTGGGGGGGGAAAAAGACCCAGTACTTC.

This rearrangement joins TRBV9 to TRBJ2-7; 11 nucleotides align to TRBD2. This CDR3 spans 20 amino acids. V lost 2 bases and J lost 2; bases outside the gene matches: 18. The germline gives CDR1 SGDLS, CDR2 YYNGEE. The DNA of the CDR3 is TGTGCCAGCAGCGTCGCAGTTCGGGGGGCTAGCGGGGGGCGAACCTACGAGCAGTACTTC. This codes for CASSVAVRGASGGRTYEQYF.

The genes are TRBV5-1 and TRBJ1-1; 8 bases align to TRBD1. The V gene end was trimmed by 0 bases and the J gene end by 10 bases; junction bases not matched to a gene: 5. CDR3 length equals 13 residues. Germline loops: CDR1 SGHRS, CDR2 YFSETQ. As DNA, the CDR3 is TGCGCCAGCAGCTTGGGACAGGGGTCAGGAGCTTTCTTT. Translation: CASSLGQGSGAFF.